The rows below give T cell receptor beta chains drawn from one sample of a study of cytomegalovirus exposure and HLA in healthy donors. Data came from immunoSEQ multiplex PCR; TCRdb stores just in-frame clones and leaves some out. The data show fewer than 200,000 clones, just under 80% seen once. The sequencing input was PBMCs. Receptor source: a female donor in good health and CMV-seronegative. CDR3s include the opening cysteine and the closing phenylalanine or tryptophan.

TRBV7-9 15 CSSSHRLAVYNEQFF
TRBV5-4 15 CASSRAVGTSYEQYF
TRBV5-1 13 CASSPRSVGEQFF
TRBV13 17 CASSHSGTSGSRNEQFF
TRBV19 14 CASSRTGGDMPQHF
TRBV19 17 CASSIVSGLAGAGELFF
TRBV6-1 15 CASSEMAGAAYEQYF
TRBV27 15 CASSLKRDRVNGYTF
TRBV6-5 14 CASSFSPGAGELFF
TRBV6-5 15 CASSYWKGSGDTQYF
TRBV5-1 18 CASSLGRRDPTLRDEQFF
TRBV28 17 CASSRGTGGRSNQPQHF
TRBV19 15 CASSIGGQGADEQFF
TRBV2 15 CASSEQEGSYNEQFF
TRBV2 14 CASSSTRTYNEQFF
TRBV2 15 CASSEEGRGWQPQHF
TRBV25-1 13 CASSGQGVKTQYF
TRBV6-5 13 CASSYSTGYGYTF
TRBV28 15 CASSFGTSGYNEQFF
TRBV18 17 CASSNLYRDVEGETQYF
TRBV6-5 16 CASSYHQGPTTDEQFF
TRBV14 15 CASSQAPQGKNEQFF